This TCR beta chain emerged from a study of beta chain features in type 1 diabetes. There are 15 residues in the CDR3. V was pared by 6 bases and J by 3 bases, with 10 bases of the junction left unmatched. Germline V lookup: CDR1 MDHEN, CDR2 SYDVKM. Of the isolated RNA, all was reverse transcribed, and so the sequenced material was expressed TCRB transcripts. Profiling relied on immunoSEQ multiplex PCR, and the TCRdb table lists in-frame clones only, not all of them. There are around 360,000 clones in the sample; around 13% occur only once, and 0.0095% to 0.013% lies in the top ten. The study, taken as a whole, reports: Whatever favoring of shorter templates PCR might show would apply equally to patients and controls. Shortening that was moderate but significant affected the TCRB CDR3s of Type 1 diabetes patients in all four CD4+ subsets.

This clone was observed a few times. Its specificity is unknown. The receptor comes from a woman between 18 and 30 years old with type 1 diabetes. The chain has TRBV28 and TRBJ2-7, with TRBD1 identical over 8 bases. Source material: naive CD4+ T cells from blood. CDR3 bases: TGTGCCAGCAGACTCTACCCGGGACAGGTCTACGAGCAGTACTTC. Residues: CASRLYPGQVYEQYF.